This T cell receptor (beta chain) was sequenced for a study of response to subunit inactivated influenza vaccine. Note on this clonotype: Antigen specificity is unknown.

TCRdb fed the RT-PCR reads into MiXCR, producing one record per CDR3 protein. The table lists more than 700,000 distinct CDR3 sequences, approximately 21% of them singletons, with roughly a tenth in the top ten. Study conclusions and caveats: Authors proposed each seasonal influenza vaccination draws in few new T cells.

There are 16 residues in the CDR3. V was cut by 6 bases and J by 1 base, with 15 bases left in between. Germline assignment: CDR1 KGHSH and CDR2 LQKENI. Sequencing used PBMCs from blood, obtained around 5 days after vaccination. The sequence came from a man between 45 and 60 years old who received an inactivated influenza vaccine. V usage is TRBV18 and J usage is TRBJ2-2, with D possibly being TRBD2 (5 bases). CDR3 sequence reads: CASSARERQNTGELFF. The CDR3 nucleotides are TGTGCCAGCTCGGCGCGAGAGCGGCAGAACACCGGGGAGCTGTTTTTT.